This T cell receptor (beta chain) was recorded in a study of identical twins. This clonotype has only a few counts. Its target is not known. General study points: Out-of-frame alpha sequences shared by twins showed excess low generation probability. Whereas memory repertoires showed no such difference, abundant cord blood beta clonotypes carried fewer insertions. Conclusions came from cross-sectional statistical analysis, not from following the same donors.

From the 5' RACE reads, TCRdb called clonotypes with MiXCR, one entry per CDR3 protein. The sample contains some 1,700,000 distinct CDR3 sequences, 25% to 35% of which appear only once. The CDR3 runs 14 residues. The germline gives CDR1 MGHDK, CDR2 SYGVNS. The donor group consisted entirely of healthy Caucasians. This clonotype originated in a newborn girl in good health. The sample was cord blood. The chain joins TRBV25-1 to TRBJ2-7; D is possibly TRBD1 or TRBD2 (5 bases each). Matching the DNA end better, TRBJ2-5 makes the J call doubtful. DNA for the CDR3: TGTGCCAGCAGTGAAGGGACGGGGCGGGAGACCCAGTACTTC. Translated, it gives CASSEGTGRETQYF.